This T cell receptor (beta chain) derives from a study of regulatory T cells in long-lasting Graves disease (dated by TCRdb to the early 2020s). As for the study more broadly: Patients with newly diagnosed Graves' disease had been on antithyroid drugs for under 3 months. This study used TCR sequencing and RNA sequencing of peripheral blood to compare persistent Graves' disease patients against newly diagnosed Graves' disease patients. TCR sequencing covered around 13 persistent and 20 newly diagnosed Graves' disease patients, 33 samples in total. The study took place in China and was registered as a clinical trial. Results and caveats for the whole study, not just this receptor: Only the TCR beta chain was sequenced and analyzed. The small sample size was acknowledged by the authors as a limitation that may reduce accuracy. Because the primary lesion, thyroid tissue, could not be accessed, the study looked at peripheral blood alone. More public clonotypes were shared among persistent patients (2,741) than among newly diagnosed patients (just under 1,000). Compared with newly diagnosed patients, patients with persistent Graves' disease had lower TCR Shannon entropy and fewer highly expanded clones, which suggests clonal expansion. Preferential use of TRBV28, TRBJ1-2 and TRBJ2-5 was observed in persistent disease, whereas TRBV20-1 and TRBJ2-1 were favored in newly diagnosed disease.

There are a few counts of this clonotype. No cognate antigen has been identified for it. The conserved phenylalanine or tryptophan normally closing the CDR3 is absent here, so this likely arose from a read error. The meaning of the sample's time point label: newly diagnosed GD, antithyroid drugs for less than 3 months. For both TCR sequencing and RNA sequencing, RNA was extracted from PBMCs in TRIzol. The diagnosis of Graves' disease was made according to American Thyroid Association guidelines. Patients were recruited from an endocrinology department in Xi'an, China. Each patient gave roughly 8.4 milliliters of peripheral blood, collected in an EDTA anticoagulant tube. Ficoll Paque Plus density gradient separation was used to isolate PBMCs, and no additional T cell sorting was done. RNA quality was checked with an Agilent 2100 Bioanalyzer and agarose gel, and concentration with a NanoDrop 2000. As encoded in the germline V gene (reference sequence), CDR1 is LNHNV while CDR2 is YYDKDF. The CDR3 spans 21 residues, counting both ends. Only the CDR3 part of the read is kept: 63 bases, read in frame from the first base. At the junction V is shortened by 3 bases and J by 0 bases, with 24 bases in between.

The library was generated by multiplex PCR. The sequencing machine was an Illumina HiSeq 4000. CDR3 regions were amplified by Arm-PCR with iRepertoire HTBI primers to construct TCR beta libraries. Gel purification was performed on PCR products prior to sequencing. As for the authors' bioinformatics: Gene usage analysis of CDR3 amino acid clonotypes used the 50 to 70 TRBV and 14 TRBJ segments found across samples. COPE and FqMerger were used to merge the filtered high-quality paired reads into contigs. BLAST was used to align contigs to the IMGT TRBV, TRBD and TRBJ reference genes, and CDR3 was defined following IMGT. Any clonotype with a frequency above 0.1% was counted as a highly expanded clone. Repertoire diversity was measured by Shannon entropy, and V-J evenness by the Gini coefficient. A clonotype found in more than one individual was treated as public. TCRdb reworked the public reads: Q25 trimming with fastp, MiXCR clone assembly, productive beta chains retained. When rows share a CDR3 protein, they turn into one entry using the most common DNA and genes. V and J calls and clone size were set by TCRdb, not the authors. Across this sample there are approximately 360,000 distinct CDR3 sequences, with over 9.5% seen only once. About 19% of the sample goes to the ten largest clones.

These data also formed part of another study, on T cells in Graves' hyperthyroidism and ophthalmopathy. The second study's authors report: A patient counted as having stable Graves' hyperthyroidism if no progression to ophthalmopathy occurred over 18 months of follow-up. Hyperthyroidism patients were newly diagnosed, with disease duration under 2 months, and aged 18 to 65 years. The study excluded patients with uncontrolled infections, other autoimmune diseases, pregnancy or lactation. Diagnoses relied on clinical symptoms, serum thyroxine and TRAb, thyroid ultrasound and orbital computed tomography. The TCR CDR3 was subjected to a first round of RT-PCR using the HTBI primer set and the Qiagen OneStep RT-PCR kit. Blood samples also contained most of the expanded thyroid clonotypes (frequency above 0.001), which suggests that blood repertoires may reflect thyroid immune responses. Ophthalmopathy was separated from stable hyperthyroidism by a 13 V-J signature model, with 87.88% sensitivity and about 84% specificity obtained in cross-validation and 80%/75% obtained in testing. In validation, the model predicted progression to ophthalmopathy a median of roughly 6.5 months before onset, with about 67% sensitivity and 72.22% specificity. TCR V-J signatures able to tell the groups apart were searched for in a discovery cohort of 90 to 100 patients, of whom over 40 had Graves' ophthalmopathy and 55 to 65 had stable Graves' hyperthyroidism. Whether ophthalmopathy could be predicted prospectively was tested in an independent validation cohort made up of under 20 hyperthyroidism patients plus 17 patients who later progressed to ophthalmopathy. The approximately 100 discovery patients were divided at random into training and test sets in a 7:3 ratio. In addition, the study compared T-cell repertoires in thyroid tissue and in blood from roughly 6 Graves' hyperthyroidism patients. After sampling, hyperthyroidism patients received methimazole starting at 30 mg daily, and ophthalmopathy patients received high-dose intravenous methylprednisolone. A second multiplex PCR round built the libraries, followed by size selection and purification. The libraries were sequenced on an Illumina HiSeq2000 using paired-end 100 bp reads. SOAPnuke was used to process the raw data, with reads discarded if the reads contained adapters or uncalled bases, had a mean Phred below 15, or lacked an exact constant-primer or identifier match. COPE v1.2.5 was used to merge high-quality paired reads, and clonotypes were defined as unique nucleotide sequences. MiTCR v1.1 was used to align clonotypes to the IMGT TRBV, TRBD and TRBJ reference segments. The analysis included only V-J combinations with a frequency above 0.0001, which together covered roughly 99% of the repertoires. A TCS score was defined as the ratio of F50 (clonal expansion) to E x V (chaos), with BLOSUM62-based TCRdist applied between CDR3 peptides within each V-J. Welch's t-statistics and random forest reduced some 510 V-J features to 13, which were used in a naive Bayes classifier (R e1071). No statistical method was used to set the sample size in advance, and investigators knew the group allocation. The paper reports TCR Vbeta CDR3 sequencing of 140 or so peripheral blood samples: around 45 ophthalmopathy, some 80 hyperthyroidism and around 17 progressor patients.

The specimen comprised peripheral blood mononuclear cells (PBMCs), sampled at new diagnosis, from a patient treated with antithyroid drugs. The chain employs TRBV15 and TRBJ1-6; TRBD1 is perhaps the D gene, given 5 matching bases. This sequence was found in a woman between 18 and 30 years old with Graves disease. Donor details come from another sample of the same person, matched by shared clones. The CDR3 protein sequence reads: CATSRPSSGRGTSSYNSPLHC. At the DNA level, the sequence is TGTGCCACCAGCAGGCCTTCTTCGGGGCGGGGGACGAGCTCCTATAATTCACCCCTCCACTGT.